This TCR beta chain comes out of a study of T cells in women clearing cervical HPV infection. The study, taken as a whole, reports: Cases carried less TRBV6-7 than controls: roughly 0.11% versus 0.16%. CIN3+ cases had significantly higher TCR repertoire richness than controls, but evenness did not differ.

Prevalent HPV16 infections were excluded; only incident single HPV16 infections included. Notes on this clone: Its antigen is not identified. The missing CDR3 end, 3 residues past where the read stops, is filled in from the germline J gene.

The method was immunoSEQ multiplex PCR; TCRdb's version includes in-frame clones alone and lacks a portion of them. This sample contains fewer than 35,000 clones. Trimming pared 5 bases from V and 0 bases from J, leaving 5 bases between. From germline, CDR1 is DFQATT and CDR2 SNEGSKA (reference sequence). The CDR3 has 12 residues. The source of this sequence is a woman aged 18 to 75 with a cervical HPV16 infection that either progressed to CIN3+ or cleared (not recorded which). The chain recombines TRBV20-1 with TRBJ2-1; no clear D gene. Sequences were obtained from blood buffy coat. CDR3 bases read: TGCAGTGCTTCGGGCTCCTACAATGAG. It encodes CSASGSYNE. The whole CDR3 sequence reads CSASGSYNEQFF.